This T cell receptor beta chain was retrieved from a study of cytomegalovirus exposure and HLA in healthy donors. General study points: Reportedly, TCR beta sequences accurately predicted HLA-A and HLA-B alleles in most subjects. Follow-up analysis found HLA locus-dependent TCR association rates, highest for DRB1 and lowest for HLA-C.

Remarks on this clone: Its target is unknown.

V lost 6 bases to trimming and J lost 4 bases; unmatched junction nucleotides: 3. This CDR3 spans 13 amino acids. Looked up from germline, CDR1 is MNHEY and CDR2 is SVGAGI. Primers included in the PCR were 60 Vbeta and 13 Jbeta primers. Assay used: immunoSEQ multiplex PCR; TCRdb lists only in-frame clones, some missing. The profile shows about 140,000 clones, more than 60% of them singletons. The genes are TRBV6-5 and TRBJ1-5; TRBD1 matches at 7 bases. The sequencing input was PBMCs. The receptor was isolated from a man under 40 in good health and CMV-seropositive. This CDR3 reads CASRAQGNQPQHF. CDR3 in DNA: TGTGCCAGCAGGGCACAGGGGAATCAGCCCCAGCATTTT.